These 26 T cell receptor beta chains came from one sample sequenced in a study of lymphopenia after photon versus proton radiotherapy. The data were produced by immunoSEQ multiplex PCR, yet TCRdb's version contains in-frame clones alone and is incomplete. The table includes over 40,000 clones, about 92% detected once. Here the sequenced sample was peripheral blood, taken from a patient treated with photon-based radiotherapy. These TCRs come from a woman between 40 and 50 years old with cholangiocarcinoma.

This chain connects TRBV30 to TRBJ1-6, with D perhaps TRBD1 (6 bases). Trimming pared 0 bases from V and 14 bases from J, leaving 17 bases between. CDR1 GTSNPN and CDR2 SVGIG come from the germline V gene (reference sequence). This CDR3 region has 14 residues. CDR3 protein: CAWSVLQGAGTLHF. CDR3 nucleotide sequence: TGTGCCTGGAGTGTTCTACAGGGAGCCGGCACCCTCCACTTT.

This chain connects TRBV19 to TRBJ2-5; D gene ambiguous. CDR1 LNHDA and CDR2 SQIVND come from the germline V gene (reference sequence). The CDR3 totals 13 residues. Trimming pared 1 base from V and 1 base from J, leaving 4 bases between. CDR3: CASSIALQETQYF. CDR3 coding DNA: TGTGCCAGTAGTATAGCCCTCCAAGAGACCCAGTACTTC.

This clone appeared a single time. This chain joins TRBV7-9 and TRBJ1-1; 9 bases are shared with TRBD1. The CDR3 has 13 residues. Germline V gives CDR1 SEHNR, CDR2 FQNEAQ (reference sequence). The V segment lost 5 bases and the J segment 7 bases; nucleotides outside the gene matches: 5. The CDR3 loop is CASSGQGLGEAFF. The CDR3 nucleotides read TGTGCCAGCAGCGGACAGGGGTTGGGTGAAGCTTTCTTT.

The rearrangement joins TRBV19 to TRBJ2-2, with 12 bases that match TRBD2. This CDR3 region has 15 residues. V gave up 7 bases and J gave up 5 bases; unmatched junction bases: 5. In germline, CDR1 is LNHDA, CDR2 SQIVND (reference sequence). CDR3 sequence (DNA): TGTGCCAGTAATTACGGACTAGCGGGAACCGGGGAGCTGTTTTTT. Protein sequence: CASNYGLAGTGELFF. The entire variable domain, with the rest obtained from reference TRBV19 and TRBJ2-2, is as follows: DGGITQSPKYLFRKEGQNVTLSCEQNLNHDAMYWYRQDPGQGLRLIYYSQIVNDFQKGDIAEGYSVSREKKESFPLTVTSAQKNPTAFYLCASNYGLAGTGELFFGEGSRLTVL.

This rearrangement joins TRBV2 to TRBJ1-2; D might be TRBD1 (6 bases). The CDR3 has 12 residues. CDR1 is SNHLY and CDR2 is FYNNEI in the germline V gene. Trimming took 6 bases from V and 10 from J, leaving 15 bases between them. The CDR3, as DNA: TGTGCCAGCAGAGGAGGGGGGAATTTCTACACCTTC. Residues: CASRGGGNFYTF.

The CDR3 region has the DNA TGCGCCAGCAGCCCTAGGGCAGGGGGTGACACTGAAGCTTTCTTT. It codes for CASSPRAGGDTEAFF. V is TRBV5-1 and J is TRBJ1-1; 7 nucleotides match TRBD1. Per the germline V gene, CDR1 is SGHRS and CDR2 is YFSETQ. This CDR3 spans 15 amino acids. V lost 4 bases to trimming and J lost 3 bases; unmatched junction nucleotides: 9.

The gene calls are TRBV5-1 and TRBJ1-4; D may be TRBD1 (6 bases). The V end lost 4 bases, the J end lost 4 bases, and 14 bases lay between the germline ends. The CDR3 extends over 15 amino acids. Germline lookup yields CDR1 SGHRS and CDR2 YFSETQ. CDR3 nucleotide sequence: TGCGCCAGCAGCCAAACGGGACAAGTTAATGAAAAACTGTTTTTT. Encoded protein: CASSQTGQVNEKLFF.

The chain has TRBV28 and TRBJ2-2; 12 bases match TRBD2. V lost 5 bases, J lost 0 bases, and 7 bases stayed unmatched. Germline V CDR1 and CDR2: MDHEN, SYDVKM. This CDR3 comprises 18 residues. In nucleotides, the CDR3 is TGTGCCAGCAGTCCACCGGGACTAGCGGGTTCGAACACCGGGGAGCTGTTTTTT. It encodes CASSPPGLAGSNTGELFF. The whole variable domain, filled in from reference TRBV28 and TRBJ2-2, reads DVKVTQSSRYLVKRTGEKVFLECVQDMDHENMFWYRQDPGLGLRLIYFSYDVKMKEKGDIPEGYSVSREKKERFSLILESASTNQTSMYLCASSPPGLAGSNTGELFFGEGSRLTVL.

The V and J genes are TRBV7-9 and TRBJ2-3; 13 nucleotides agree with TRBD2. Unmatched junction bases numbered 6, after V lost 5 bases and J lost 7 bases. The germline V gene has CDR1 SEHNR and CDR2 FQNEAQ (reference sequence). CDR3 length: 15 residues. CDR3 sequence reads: CASSGGLAGAYTQYF. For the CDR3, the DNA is TGTGCCAGCAGCGGAGGACTAGCGGGGGCCTATACGCAGTATTTT. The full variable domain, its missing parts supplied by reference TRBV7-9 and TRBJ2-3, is DTGVSQNPRHKITKRGQNVTFRCDPISEHNRLYWYRQTLGQGPEFLTYFQNEAQLEKSRLLSDRFSAERPKGSFSTLEIQRTEQGDSAMYLCASSGGLAGAYTQYFGPGTRLTVL.

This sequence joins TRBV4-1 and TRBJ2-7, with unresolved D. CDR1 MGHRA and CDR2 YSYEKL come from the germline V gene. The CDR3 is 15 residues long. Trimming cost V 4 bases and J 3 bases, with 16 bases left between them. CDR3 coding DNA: TGCGCCAGCAGCCGAACCGCGCAGCGTAACTACGAGCAGTACTTC. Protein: CASSRTAQRNYEQYF.

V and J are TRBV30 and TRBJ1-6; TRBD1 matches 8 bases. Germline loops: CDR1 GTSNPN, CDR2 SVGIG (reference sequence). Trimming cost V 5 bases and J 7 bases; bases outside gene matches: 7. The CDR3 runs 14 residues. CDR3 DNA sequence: TGTGCCTGGTCACAGGGGGGAGAGAATTCACCCCTCCACTTT. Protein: CAWSQGGENSPLHF.

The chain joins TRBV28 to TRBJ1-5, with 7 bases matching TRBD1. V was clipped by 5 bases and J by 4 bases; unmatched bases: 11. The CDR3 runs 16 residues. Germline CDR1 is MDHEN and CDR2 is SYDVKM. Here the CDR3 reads CASSPLGDSWNQPQHF. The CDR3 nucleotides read TGTGCCAGCAGTCCCTTGGGGGACAGCTGGAATCAGCCCCAGCATTTT.

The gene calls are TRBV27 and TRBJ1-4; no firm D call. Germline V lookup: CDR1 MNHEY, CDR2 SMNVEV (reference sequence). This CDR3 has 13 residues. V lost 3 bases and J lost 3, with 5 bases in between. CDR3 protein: CASSLRSNEKLFF. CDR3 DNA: TGTGCCAGCAGTTTGAGGTCTAATGAAAAACTGTTTTTT.

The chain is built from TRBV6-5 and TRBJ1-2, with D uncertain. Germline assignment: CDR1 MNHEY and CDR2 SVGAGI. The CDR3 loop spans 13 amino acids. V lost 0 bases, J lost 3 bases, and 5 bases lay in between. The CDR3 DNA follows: TGTGCCAGCAGTTACTCGAGGGACTATGGCTACACCTTC. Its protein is CASSYSRDYGYTF.

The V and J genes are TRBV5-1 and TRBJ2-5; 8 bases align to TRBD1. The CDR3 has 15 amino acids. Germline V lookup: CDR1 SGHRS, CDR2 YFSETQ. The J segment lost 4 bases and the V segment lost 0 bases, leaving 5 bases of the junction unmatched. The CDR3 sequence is CASSLGGTGGETQYF. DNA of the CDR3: TGCGCCAGCAGCTTGGGAGGGACAGGCGGAGAGACCCAGTACTTC.

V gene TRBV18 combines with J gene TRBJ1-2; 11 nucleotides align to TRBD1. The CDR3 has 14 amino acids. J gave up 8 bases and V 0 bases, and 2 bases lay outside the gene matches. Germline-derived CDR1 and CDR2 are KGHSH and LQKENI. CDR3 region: CASSPPGQGGGYTF. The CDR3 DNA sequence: TGTGCCAGCTCACCACCGGGACAGGGGGGCGGCTACACCTTC.

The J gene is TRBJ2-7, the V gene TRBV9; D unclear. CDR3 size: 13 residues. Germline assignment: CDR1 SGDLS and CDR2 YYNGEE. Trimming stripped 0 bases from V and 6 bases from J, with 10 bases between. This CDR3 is CASSVDPTGEQYF. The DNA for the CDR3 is TGTGCCAGCAGCGTAGACCCCACGGGCGAGCAGTACTTC.

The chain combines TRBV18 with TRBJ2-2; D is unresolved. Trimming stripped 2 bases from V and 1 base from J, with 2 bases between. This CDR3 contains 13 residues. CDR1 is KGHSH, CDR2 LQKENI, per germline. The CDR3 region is CASSPRNTGELFF. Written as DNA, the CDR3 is TGTGCCAGCTCACCAAGGAACACCGGGGAGCTGTTTTTT.

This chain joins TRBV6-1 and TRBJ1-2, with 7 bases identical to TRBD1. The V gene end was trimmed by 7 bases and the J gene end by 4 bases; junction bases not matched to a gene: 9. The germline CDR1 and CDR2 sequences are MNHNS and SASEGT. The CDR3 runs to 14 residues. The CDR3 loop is CASTLAGGTYGYTF. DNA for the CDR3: TGTGCCAGCACCCTTGCAGGGGGGACCTATGGCTACACCTTC.

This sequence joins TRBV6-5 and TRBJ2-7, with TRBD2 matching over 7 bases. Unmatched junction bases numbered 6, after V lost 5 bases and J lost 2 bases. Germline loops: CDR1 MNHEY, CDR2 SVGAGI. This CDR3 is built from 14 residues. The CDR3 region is CASSVLAKTYEQYF. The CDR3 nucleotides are TGTGCCAGCAGTGTACTAGCGAAAACCTACGAGCAGTACTTC.

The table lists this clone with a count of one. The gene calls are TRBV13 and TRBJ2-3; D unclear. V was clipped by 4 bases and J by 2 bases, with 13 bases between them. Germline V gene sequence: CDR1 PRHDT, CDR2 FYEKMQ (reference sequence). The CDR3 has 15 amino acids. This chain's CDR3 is CASSWDGWDTDTQYF. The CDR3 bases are TGTGCCAGCAGCTGGGATGGGTGGGACACAGATACGCAGTATTTT.

Here the CDR3 DNA reads TGTGCCAGCCGATTGAGGGGGAGCTCCTACGAGCAGTACTTC. This translates into CASRLRGSSYEQYF. V is TRBV28 and J is TRBJ2-7; a possible D gene is TRBD1 (6 bases). CDR3 length: 14 amino acids. Deletions cut 8 bases from V and 0 bases from J, with 14 bases between. Germline V gives CDR1 MDHEN, CDR2 SYDVKM.

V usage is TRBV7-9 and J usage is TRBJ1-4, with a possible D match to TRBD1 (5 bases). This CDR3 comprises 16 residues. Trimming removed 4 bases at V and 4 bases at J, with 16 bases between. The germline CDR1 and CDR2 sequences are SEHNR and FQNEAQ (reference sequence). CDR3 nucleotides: TGTGCCAGCAGCTCGACGACCCCTCAGGGTAATGAAAAACTGTTTTTT. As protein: CASSSTTPQGNEKLFF.

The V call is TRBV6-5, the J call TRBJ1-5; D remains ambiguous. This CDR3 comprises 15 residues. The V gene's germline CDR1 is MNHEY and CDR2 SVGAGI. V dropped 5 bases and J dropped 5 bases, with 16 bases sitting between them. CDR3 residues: CASSTTGSLDQPQHF. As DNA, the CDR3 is TGTGCCAGCAGTACAACGGGATCCCTAGATCAGCCCCAGCATTTT.

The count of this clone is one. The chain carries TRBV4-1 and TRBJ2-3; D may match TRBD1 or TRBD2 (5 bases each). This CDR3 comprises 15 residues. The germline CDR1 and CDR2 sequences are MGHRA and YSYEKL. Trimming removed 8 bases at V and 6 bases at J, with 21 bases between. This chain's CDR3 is CASRQVTGPGDTQYF. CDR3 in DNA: TGCGCCAGCCGACAAGTCACGGGGCCGGGCGATACGCAGTATTTT.

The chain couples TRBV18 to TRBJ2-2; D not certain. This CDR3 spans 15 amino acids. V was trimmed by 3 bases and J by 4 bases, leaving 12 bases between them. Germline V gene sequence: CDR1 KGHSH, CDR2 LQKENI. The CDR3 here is CASSPLDTPTGELFF. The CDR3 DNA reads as TGTGCCAGCTCACCCTTAGATACGCCCACCGGGGAGCTGTTTTTT.